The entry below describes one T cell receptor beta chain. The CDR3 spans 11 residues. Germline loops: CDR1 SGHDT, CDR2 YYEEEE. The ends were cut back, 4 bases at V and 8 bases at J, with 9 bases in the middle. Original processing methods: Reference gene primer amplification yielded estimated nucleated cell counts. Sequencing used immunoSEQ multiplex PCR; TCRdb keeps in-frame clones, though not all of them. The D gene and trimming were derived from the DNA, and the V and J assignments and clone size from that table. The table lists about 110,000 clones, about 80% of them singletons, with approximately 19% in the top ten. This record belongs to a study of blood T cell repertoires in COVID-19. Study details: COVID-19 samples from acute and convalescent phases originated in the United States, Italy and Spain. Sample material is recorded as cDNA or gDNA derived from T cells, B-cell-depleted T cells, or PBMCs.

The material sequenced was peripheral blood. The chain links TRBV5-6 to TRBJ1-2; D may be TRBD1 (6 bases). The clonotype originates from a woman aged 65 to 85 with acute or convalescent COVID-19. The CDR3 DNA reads TGTGCCAGCAGCCACAGGGACGGCTACACCTTC. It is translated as CASSHRDGYTF.